This T cell receptor beta chain was identified in a study of blood T cell repertoires in COVID-19. In the study overall: There were acute and convalescent COVID-19 samples, and they came from the United States, Italy and Spain. Sources were T cells, B-cell-depleted T cells, or PBMCs; the material itself was cDNA or gDNA.

In the authors' workflow: Cell counts per sample came from amplifying reference gene primers. Sequencing used immunoSEQ multiplex PCR; TCRdb keeps in-frame clones, though not all of them. V and J calls and clone size are as listed in that table; D and trimming were resolved from the DNA. The repertoire has some 200,000 clones, around nine tenths of them found once; the top ten carry roughly 5%. The sequenced sample was peripheral blood. The TCR was taken from a woman aged 40 to 50 with acute or convalescent COVID-19.

CDR3 loop: CASSVRGGVGDTQYF. In nucleotides, the CDR3 is TGTGCCAGCAGCGTAAGGGGCGGGGTGGGGGATACGCAGTATTTT. The genes are TRBV9 and TRBJ2-3, with D possibly being TRBD2 (6 bases). This CDR3 contains 15 residues. Germline V lookup: CDR1 SGDLS, CDR2 YYNGEE. The ends were cut back, 1 base at V and 6 bases at J, with 15 bases in the middle.